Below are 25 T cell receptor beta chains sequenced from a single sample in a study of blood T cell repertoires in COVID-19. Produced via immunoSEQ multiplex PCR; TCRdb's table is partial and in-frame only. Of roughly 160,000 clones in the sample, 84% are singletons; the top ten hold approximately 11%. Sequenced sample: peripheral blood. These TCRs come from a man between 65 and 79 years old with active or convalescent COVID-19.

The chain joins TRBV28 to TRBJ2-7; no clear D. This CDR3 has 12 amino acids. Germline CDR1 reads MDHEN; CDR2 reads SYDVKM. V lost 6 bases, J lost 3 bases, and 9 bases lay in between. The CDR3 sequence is CASSSRSYEQYF. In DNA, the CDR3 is TGTGCCAGCAGCTCTAGAAGCTACGAGCAGTACTTC.

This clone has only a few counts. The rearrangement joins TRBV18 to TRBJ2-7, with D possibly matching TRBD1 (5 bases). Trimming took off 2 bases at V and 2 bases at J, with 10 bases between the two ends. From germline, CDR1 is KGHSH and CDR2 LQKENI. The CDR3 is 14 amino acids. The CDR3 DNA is TGTGCCAGCTCACCAGCAGGGCCCCCCTACGAGCAGTACTTC. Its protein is CASSPAGPPYEQYF.

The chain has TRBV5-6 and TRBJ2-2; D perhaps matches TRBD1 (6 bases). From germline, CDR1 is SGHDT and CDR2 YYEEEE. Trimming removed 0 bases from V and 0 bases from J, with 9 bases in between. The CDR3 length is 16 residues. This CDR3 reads CASSLGGTSNTGELFF. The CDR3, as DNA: TGTGCCAGCAGCTTGGGGGGGACATCGAACACCGGGGAGCTGTTTTTT.

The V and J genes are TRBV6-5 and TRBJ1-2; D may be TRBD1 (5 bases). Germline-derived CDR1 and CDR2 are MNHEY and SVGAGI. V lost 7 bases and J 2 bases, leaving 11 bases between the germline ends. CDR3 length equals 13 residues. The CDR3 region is CASKRDSNYGYTF. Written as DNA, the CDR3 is TGTGCCAGCAAGAGGGACTCCAACTATGGCTACACCTTC.

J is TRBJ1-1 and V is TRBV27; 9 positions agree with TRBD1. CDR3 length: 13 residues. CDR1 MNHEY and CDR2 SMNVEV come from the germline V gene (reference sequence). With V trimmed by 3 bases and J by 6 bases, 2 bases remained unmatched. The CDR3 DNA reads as TGTGCCAGCAGTTTCTACAGGGGGCCTGAAGCTTTCTTT. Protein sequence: CASSFYRGPEAFF.

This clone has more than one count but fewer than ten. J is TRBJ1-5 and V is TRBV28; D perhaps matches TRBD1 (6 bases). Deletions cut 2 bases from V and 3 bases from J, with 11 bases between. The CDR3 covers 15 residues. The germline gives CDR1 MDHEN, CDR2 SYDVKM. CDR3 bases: TGTGCCAGCAGTTTAGGGGGGGCAGTCAATCAGCCCCAGCATTTT. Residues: CASSLGGAVNQPQHF.

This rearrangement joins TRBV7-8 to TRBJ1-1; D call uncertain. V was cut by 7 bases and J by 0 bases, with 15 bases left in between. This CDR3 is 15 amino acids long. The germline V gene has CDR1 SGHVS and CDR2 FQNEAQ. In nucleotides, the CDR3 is TGTGCCAGCAACAACAGAGACCGCTTGAACACTGAAGCTTTCTTT. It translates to CASNNRDRLNTEAFF.

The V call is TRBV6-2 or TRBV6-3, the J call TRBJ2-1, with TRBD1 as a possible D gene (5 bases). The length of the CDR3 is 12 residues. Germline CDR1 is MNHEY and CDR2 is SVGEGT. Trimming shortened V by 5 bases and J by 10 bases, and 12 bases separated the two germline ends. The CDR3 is CASSNTGLEQFF. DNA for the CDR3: TGTGCCAGCAGTAACACAGGCCTGGAGCAGTTCTTC.

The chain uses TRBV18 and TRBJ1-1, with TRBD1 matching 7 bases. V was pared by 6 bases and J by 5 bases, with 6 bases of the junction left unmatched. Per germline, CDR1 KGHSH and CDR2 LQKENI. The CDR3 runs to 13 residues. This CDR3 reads CASSPDRETEAFF. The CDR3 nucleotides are TGTGCCAGCTCCCCTGACAGGGAAACTGAAGCTTTCTTT.

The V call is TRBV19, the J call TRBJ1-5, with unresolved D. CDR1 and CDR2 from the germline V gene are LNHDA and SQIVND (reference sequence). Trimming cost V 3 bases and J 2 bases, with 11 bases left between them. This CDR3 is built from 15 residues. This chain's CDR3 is CASSMVSGGNQPQHF. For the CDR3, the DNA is TGTGCCAGTAGTATGGTATCCGGGGGCAATCAGCCCCAGCATTTT.

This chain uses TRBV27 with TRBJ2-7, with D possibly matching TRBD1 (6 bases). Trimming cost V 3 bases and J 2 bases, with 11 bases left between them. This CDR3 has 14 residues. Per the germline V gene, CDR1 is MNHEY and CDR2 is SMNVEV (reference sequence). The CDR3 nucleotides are TGTGCCAGCAGTTTCCGGACAGACACCTACGAGCAGTACTTC. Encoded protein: CASSFRTDTYEQYF.

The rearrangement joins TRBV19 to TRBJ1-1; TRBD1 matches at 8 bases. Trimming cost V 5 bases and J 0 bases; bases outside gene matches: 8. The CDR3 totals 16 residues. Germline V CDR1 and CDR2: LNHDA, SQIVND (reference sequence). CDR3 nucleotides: TGTGCCAGTAGTCCACTCCCGGGACAGGTGAACACTGAAGCTTTCTTT. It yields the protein CASSPLPGQVNTEAFF.

CDR3 nucleotides: TGTGCCAGCAGTTACCTAGGACAGGGGATCTACGAGCAGTACTTC. It codes for CASSYLGQGIYEQYF. The chain employs TRBV6-2 or TRBV6-3 and TRBJ2-7, with 9 bases that match TRBD1. V trimming: 2 bases; J trimming: 3 bases; junction bases outside the gene matches: 5. The CDR3 spans 15 residues. Germline V gene sequence: CDR1 MNHEY, CDR2 SVGEGT.

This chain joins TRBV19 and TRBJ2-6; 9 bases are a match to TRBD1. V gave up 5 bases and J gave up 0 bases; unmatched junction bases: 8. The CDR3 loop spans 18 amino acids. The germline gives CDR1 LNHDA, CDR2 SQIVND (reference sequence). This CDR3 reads CASSDTGQGSSGANVLTF. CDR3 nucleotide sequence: TGTGCCAGTAGTGACACAGGACAGGGGAGCTCTGGGGCCAACGTCCTGACTTTC.

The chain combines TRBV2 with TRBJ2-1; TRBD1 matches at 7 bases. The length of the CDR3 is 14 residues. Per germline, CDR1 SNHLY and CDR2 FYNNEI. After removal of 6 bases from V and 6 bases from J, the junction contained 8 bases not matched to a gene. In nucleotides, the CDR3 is TGTGCCAGCAGCGCACAGGGGCAAGCCAATGAGCAGTTCTTC. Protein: CASSAQGQANEQFF.

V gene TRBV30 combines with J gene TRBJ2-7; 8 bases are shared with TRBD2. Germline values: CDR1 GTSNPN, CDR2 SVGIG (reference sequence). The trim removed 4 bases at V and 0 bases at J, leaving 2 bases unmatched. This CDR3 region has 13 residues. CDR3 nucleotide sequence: TGTGCCTGGACCGCGGGAGGCTCCTACGAGCAGTACTTC. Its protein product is CAWTAGGSYEQYF.

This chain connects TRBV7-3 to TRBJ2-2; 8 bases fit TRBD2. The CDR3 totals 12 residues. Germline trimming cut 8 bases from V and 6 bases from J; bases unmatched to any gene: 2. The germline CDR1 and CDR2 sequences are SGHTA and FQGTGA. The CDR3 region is CASRREAGELFF. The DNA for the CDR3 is TGTGCCAGCCGGCGGGAGGCCGGGGAGCTGTTTTTT.

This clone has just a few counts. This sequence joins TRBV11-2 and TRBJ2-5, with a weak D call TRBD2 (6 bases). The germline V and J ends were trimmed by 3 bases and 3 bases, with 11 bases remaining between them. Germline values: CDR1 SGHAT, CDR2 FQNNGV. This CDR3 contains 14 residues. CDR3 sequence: CASSLIRGEETQYF. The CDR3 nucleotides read TGTGCCAGCAGCTTGATACGCGGGGAAGAGACCCAGTACTTC. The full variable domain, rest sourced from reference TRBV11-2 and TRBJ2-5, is EAGVAQSPRYKIIEKRQSVAFWCNPISGHATLYWYQQILGQGPKLLIQFQNNGVVDDSQLPKDRFSAERLKGVDSTLKIQPAKLEDSAVYLCASSLIRGEETQYFGPGTRLLVL.

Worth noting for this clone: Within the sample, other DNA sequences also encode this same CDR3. CDR3 sequence: CASSLQGVEEKLFF. In DNA, the CDR3 is TGTGCCAGCAGCTTACAGGGGGTCGAAGAAAAACTGTTTTTT. This chain connects TRBV7-2 to TRBJ1-4; 7 nucleotides align to TRBD1. The CDR3 runs to 14 residues. Looked up from germline, CDR1 is SGHTA and CDR2 is FQGNSA. V dropped 2 bases and J dropped 8; count of bases not matched to a gene: 5.

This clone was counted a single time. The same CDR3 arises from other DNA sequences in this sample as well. CDR3 region: CASSPGQGNQPQHF. In DNA, the CDR3 is TGCGCCAGCAGCCCCGGACAGGGAAATCAGCCCCAGCATTTT. This sequence joins TRBV5-1 and TRBJ1-5, with 8 bases matching TRBD1. The CDR3 consists of 14 residues. Trimming cost V 4 bases and J 4 bases; bases outside gene matches: 4. Germline V lookup: CDR1 SGHRS, CDR2 YFSETQ.

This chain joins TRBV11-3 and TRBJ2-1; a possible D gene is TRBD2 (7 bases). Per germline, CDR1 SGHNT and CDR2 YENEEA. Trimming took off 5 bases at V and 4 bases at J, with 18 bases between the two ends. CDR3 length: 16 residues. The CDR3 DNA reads TGTGCCAGCAGCCACCAAGGGGGGGGCTCATACAATGAGCAGTTCTTC. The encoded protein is CASSHQGGGSYNEQFF. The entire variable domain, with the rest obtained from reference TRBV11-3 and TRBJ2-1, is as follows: EAGVVQSPRYKIIEKKQPVAFWCNPISGHNTLYWYLQNLGQGPELLIRYENEEAVDDSQLPKDRFSAERLKGVDSTLKIQPAELGDSAVYLCASSHQGGGSYNEQFFGPGTRLTVL.

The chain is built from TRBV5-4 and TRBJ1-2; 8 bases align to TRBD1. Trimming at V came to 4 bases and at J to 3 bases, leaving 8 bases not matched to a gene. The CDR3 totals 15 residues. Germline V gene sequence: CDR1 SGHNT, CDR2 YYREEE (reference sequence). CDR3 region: CASSGSQGADYGYTF. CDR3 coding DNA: TGTGCCAGCAGCGGAAGCCAGGGGGCGGACTATGGCTACACCTTC. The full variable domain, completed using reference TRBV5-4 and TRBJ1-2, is ETGVTQSPTHLIKTRGQQVTLRCSSQSGHNTVSWYQQALGQGPQFIFQYYREEENGRGNFPPRFSGLQFPNYSSELNVNALELDDSALYLCASSGSQGADYGYTFGSGTRLTVV.

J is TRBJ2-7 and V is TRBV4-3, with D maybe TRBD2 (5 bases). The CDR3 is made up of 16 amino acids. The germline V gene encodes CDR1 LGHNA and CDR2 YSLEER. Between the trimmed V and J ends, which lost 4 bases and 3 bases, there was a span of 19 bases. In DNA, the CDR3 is TGCGCCAGCAGCCGGGAGCGCCAGCGGTACATCTACGAGCAGTACTTC. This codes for CASSRERQRYIYEQYF.

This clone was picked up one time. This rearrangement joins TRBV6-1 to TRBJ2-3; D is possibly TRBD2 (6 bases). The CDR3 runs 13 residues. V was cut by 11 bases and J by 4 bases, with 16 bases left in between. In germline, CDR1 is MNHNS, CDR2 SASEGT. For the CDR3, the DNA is TGTGCCGGAGGGAAGGGGAGGCCAGATACGCAGTATTTT. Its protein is CAGGKGRPDTQYF.

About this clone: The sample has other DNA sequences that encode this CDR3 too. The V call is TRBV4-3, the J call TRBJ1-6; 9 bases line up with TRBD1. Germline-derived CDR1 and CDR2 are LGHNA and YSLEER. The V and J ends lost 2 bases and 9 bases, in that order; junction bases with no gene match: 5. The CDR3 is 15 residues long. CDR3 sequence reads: CASSQYRDRVSPLHF. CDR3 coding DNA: TGCGCCAGCAGCCAATACCGGGACAGGGTTTCACCCCTCCACTTT.